This T cell receptor (beta chain) was obtained from a study of tumor-infiltrating lymphocytes in primary liver carcinoma. On the study more broadly: The neoplasms were of stage T1-T3 N0M0, with dimensions of 4.2 to 10 cm across.

The CDR3 is 12 residues long. Germline-derived CDR1 and CDR2 are SQVTM and ANQGSEA. The V and J ends lost 4 bases and 3 bases respectively, with 9 bases between them. The investigators made TCR beta cDNA from approximately 0.5 ug total RNA, using a constant-region primer. Libraries for TCR beta were built through three nested multiplex PCR rounds, which together made up a slightly modified ARM-PCR procedure. Each of the first two PCR rounds ran approximately 10 cycles with TRBV1-TRBV30 forward and C-beta reverse primers. TCRdb re-called the multiplex PCR reads through MiXCR, storing one row per CDR3 protein. The sample lists roughly 120,000 distinct CDR3 sequences, roughly 69% occurring once. Co-extraction of RNA and DNA was performed on about 20-32 mg of unsorted bulk tissue. Each tumor sample had over 75% viable tumor cells. Study observations and caveats: Tumor-adjacent and tumor-blood pairs shared a smaller degree of overlap than tumor region pairs. Tumors had a significantly higher top-250-clone fraction than blood (p = 0.039).

At least ten counts were recorded for this clonotype. No antigen is known for it. The sequenced sample consisted of liver tumor tissue from sampling region 1. Subset noted: tumor region T1, superior pole. The chain uses TRBV29-1 and TRBJ1-2; D remains unclear. The source is a woman aged 55-70 years with primary liver carcinoma and hepatitis B virus infection. CDR3 coding DNA: TGCAGCGTTGCAAGGGCGTACTATGGCTACACCTTC. This translates into CSVARAYYGYTF. The whole variable domain, filled in from reference TRBV29-1 and TRBJ1-2, reads SAVISQKPSRDICQRGTSLTIQCQVDSQVTMMFWYRQQPGQSLTLIATANQGSEATYESGFVIDKFPISRPNLTFSTLTVSNMSPEDSSIYLCSVARAYYGYTFGSGTRLTVV.